These 12 T cell receptor beta chains came from one sample sequenced in a study of cytomegalovirus exposure and HLA in healthy donors. PCR involved 60 Vbeta and 13 Jbeta primers. TCRdb's copy holds only in-frame clones and misses some; the assay was immunoSEQ multiplex PCR. Among roughly 150,000 clones listed, roughly 85% were seen once. Sequenced input: PBMCs. Receptors were obtained from a woman under 30 in good health and CMV-seronegative.

V gene TRBV5-1 combines with J gene TRBJ1-4; the D gene is possibly TRBD1 (5 bases). V lost 0 bases and J lost 3, with 9 bases in between. Germline V gene sequence: CDR1 SGHRS, CDR2 YFSETQ. The CDR3 sequence is 15 residues long. The CDR3 here is CASSLGGGANEKLFF. The DNA of the CDR3 is TGCGCCAGCAGCTTGGGTGGAGGGGCTAATGAAAAACTGTTTTTT.

The chain has TRBV27 and TRBJ2-1, with a tentative D call TRBD2 (6 bases). The CDR3 totals 15 residues. The V and J ends lost 2 bases and 6 bases respectively, with 14 bases between them. Germline loops: CDR1 MNHEY, CDR2 SMNVEV (reference sequence). CDR3 DNA sequence: TGTGCCAGCAGTTTAGGCGGGACGGGGAGCAATGAGCAGTTCTTC. Protein product: CASSLGGTGSNEQFF.

The rearrangement joins TRBV6-6 to TRBJ2-4; D perhaps matches TRBD2 (7 bases). This CDR3 contains 9 residues. CDR1 is MNHNY and CDR2 is SVGAGI in the germline V gene (reference sequence). Trimming shortened V by 11 bases and J by 12 bases, and 11 bases separated the two germline ends. The CDR3 coding sequence is TGTGCCCGAGGGGGGGCTCAGTACTTC. Translation gives CARGGAQYF.

The rearrangement uses TRBV7-9 and TRBJ1-3; D is perhaps TRBD1 (6 bases). CDR3 length: 15 residues. Trimming removed 5 bases at V and 0 bases at J, with 11 bases between. The germline gives CDR1 SEHNR, CDR2 FQNEAQ (reference sequence). The CDR3 here is CASSPTGSSGNTIYF. The CDR3, as DNA: TGTGCCAGCAGCCCTACAGGGTCCTCTGGAAACACCATATATTTT.

The CDR3 sequence: CASGPRGYNEQFF. The CDR3 coding sequence is TGTGCCAGCGGCCCTAGAGGCTACAATGAGCAGTTCTTC. The gene calls are TRBV7-2 and TRBJ2-1; unclear D gene. Germline values: CDR1 SGHTA, CDR2 FQGNSA. This CDR3 comprises 13 residues. Trimming took 8 bases from V and 3 from J, leaving 11 bases between them.

Note on this clone: Compared with germline, one end of the junction differs, possibly owing to a read error. The same CDR3 also results from other DNA sequences found in this sample. V usage is TRBV7-2 and J usage is TRBJ2-7; tentatively, D is TRBD2 (5 bases). The CDR3 length is 9 residues. CDR1 is SGHTA, CDR2 FQGNSA, per germline. The CDR3 region is CASRRGWYF. CDR3 DNA sequence: TGCGCCAGCAGACGGGGTTGGTACTTC. The full variable domain, completed using reference TRBV7-2 and TRBJ2-7, is GAGVSQSPSNKVTEKGKDVELRCDPISGHTALYWYRQSLGQGLEFLIYFQGNSAPDKSGLPSDRFSAERTGGSVSTLTIQRTQQEDSAVYLCASRRGWYFGPGTRLTVT.

This clone was detected a few times. The chain recombines TRBV6-1 with TRBJ2-1, with 8 bases identical to TRBD2. Germline V gives CDR1 MNHNS, CDR2 SASEGT. The CDR3 loop spans 15 amino acids. The ends lost 1 base at V and 2 bases at J; junction bases unmatched: 1. DNA for the CDR3: TGTGCCAGCAGTGAAGAAGCGGGGGCCTACAATGAGCAGTTCTTC. It yields the protein CASSEEAGAYNEQFF.

This clone was counted once. The V call is TRBV7-2, the J call TRBJ1-2, with TRBD1 matching 8 bases. The CDR3 sequence is 13 residues long. Germline V lookup: CDR1 SGHTA, CDR2 FQGNSA. The V and J ends lost 5 bases and 5 bases, in that order; junction bases with no gene match: 4. In DNA, the CDR3 is TGTGCCAGCAGCCCCGGGACAGGTTATGGCTACACCTTC. This translates into CASSPGTGYGYTF.

This clone was recorded a few times. The CDR3 is CASSRDSNNYGYTF. In nucleotides, the CDR3 is TGTGCCAGCAGCAGGGACAGCAATAACTATGGCTACACCTTC. J is TRBJ1-2 and V is TRBV11-2; TRBD1 matches at 7 bases. Trimming removed 5 bases from V and 1 base from J; junction bases left unmatched: 4. Germline CDR1 is SGHAT and CDR2 is FQNNGV. This CDR3 has 14 residues.

The chain is built from TRBV5-4 and TRBJ2-1, with 13 bases identical to TRBD2. CDR3 length: 15 residues. V lost 4 bases, J lost 10 bases, and 8 bases stayed unmatched. CDR1 and CDR2 (germline): SGHNT, YYREEE (reference sequence). The CDR3 reads CASSLGTSGTGEQFF. The CDR3 region has the DNA TGTGCCAGCAGCCTAGGGACTAGCGGGACCGGCGAGCAGTTCTTC.

This clone was seen just once. One end of the junction does not line up with germline, which may come from a read error. The chain couples TRBV7-9 to TRBJ2-3; weak D call: TRBD2 (6 bases). Germline-derived CDR1 and CDR2 are SEHNR and FQNEAQ (reference sequence). The CDR3 contains 15 residues. The CDR3 is CASSLALAAIDTQYF. CDR3 nucleotides: TGTGCCAGCAGCCTAGCCTTAGCGGCGATAGATACGCAGTATTTT.

The chain is built from TRBV4-3 and TRBJ1-2; 11 nucleotides line up with TRBD1. Germline CDR1 LGHNA, CDR2 YSLEER. Losses at the gene ends were 1 base for V and 7 bases for J; bases not matched to a gene: 8. The CDR3 is made up of 16 amino acids. CDR3 loop: CASSQGQGQGARGYTF. For the CDR3, the DNA is TGCGCCAGCAGCCAAGGACAAGGACAGGGGGCGCGTGGCTACACCTTC.